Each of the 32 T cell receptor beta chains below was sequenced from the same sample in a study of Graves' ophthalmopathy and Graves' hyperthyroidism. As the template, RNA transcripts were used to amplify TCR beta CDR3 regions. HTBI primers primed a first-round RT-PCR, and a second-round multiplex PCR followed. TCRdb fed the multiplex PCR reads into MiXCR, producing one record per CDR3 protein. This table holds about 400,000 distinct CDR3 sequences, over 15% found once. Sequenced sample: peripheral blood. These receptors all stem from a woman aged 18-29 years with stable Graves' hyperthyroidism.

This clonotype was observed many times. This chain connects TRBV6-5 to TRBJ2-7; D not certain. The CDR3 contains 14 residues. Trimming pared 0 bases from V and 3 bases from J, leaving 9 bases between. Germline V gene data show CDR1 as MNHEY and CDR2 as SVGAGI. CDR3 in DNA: TGTGCCAGCAGTTACTCGGGTGGCATCTACGAGCAGTACTTC. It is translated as CASSYSGGIYEQYF.

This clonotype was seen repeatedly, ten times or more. This chain's CDR3 is CSVELTGVETQYF. The CDR3 DNA reads TGCAGCGTTGAGCTGACAGGGGTGGAGACCCAGTACTTC. This sequence joins TRBV29-1 and TRBJ2-5; TRBD1 matches 8 bases. The CDR3 totals 13 residues. The V segment lost 3 bases and the J segment 5 bases; nucleotides outside the gene matches: 5. Germline V gives CDR1 SQVTM, CDR2 ANQGSEA.

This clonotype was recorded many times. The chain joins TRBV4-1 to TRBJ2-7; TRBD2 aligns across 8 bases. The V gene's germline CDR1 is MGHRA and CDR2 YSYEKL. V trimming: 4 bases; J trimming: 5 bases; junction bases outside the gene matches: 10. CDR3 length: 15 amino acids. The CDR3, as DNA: TGCGCCAGCAGCCGCACGGGACTAGGGGTCCACGAGCAGTACTTC. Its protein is CASSRTGLGVHEQYF.

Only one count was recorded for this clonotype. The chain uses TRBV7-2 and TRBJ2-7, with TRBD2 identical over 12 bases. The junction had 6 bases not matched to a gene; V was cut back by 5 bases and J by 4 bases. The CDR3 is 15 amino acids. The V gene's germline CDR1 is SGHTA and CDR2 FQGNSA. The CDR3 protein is CASSETSGRGYEQYF. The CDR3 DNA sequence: TGTGCCAGCAGCGAGACTAGCGGGAGAGGGTACGAGCAGTACTTC.

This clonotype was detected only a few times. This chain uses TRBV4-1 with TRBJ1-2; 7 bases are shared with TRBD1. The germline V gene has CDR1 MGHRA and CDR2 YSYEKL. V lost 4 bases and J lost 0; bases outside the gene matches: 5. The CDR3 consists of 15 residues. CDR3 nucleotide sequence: TGCGCCAGCAGCCGAGGGACAGTCTCTAACTATGGCTACACCTTC. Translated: CASSRGTVSNYGYTF.

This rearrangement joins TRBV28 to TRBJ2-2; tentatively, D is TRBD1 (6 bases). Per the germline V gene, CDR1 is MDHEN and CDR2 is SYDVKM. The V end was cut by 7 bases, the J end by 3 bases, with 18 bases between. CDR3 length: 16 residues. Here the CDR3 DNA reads TGTGCCAGCACCCCTTGGGCAGGGGCGGACACCGGGGAGCTGTTTTTT. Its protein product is CASTPWAGADTGELFF.

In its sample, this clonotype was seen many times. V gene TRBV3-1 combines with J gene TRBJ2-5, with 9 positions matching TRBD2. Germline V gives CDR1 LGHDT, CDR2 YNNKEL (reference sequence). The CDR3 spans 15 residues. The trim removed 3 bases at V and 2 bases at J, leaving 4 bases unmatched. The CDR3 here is CASSHSLAGQETQYF. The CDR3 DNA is TGTGCCAGCAGCCACAGTCTAGCGGGGCAAGAGACCCAGTACTTC.

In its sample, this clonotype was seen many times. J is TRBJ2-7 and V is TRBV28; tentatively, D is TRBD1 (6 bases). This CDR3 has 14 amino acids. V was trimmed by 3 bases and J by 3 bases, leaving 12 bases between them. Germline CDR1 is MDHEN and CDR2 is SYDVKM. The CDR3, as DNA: TGTGCCAGCAGTTTGGCCAGGGGTAACTACGAGCAGTACTTC. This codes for CASSLARGNYEQYF. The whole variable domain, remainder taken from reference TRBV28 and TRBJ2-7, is DVKVTQSSRYLVKRTGEKVFLECVQDMDHENMFWYRQDPGLGLRLIYFSYDVKMKEKGDIPEGYSVSREKKERFSLILESASTNQTSMYLCASSLARGNYEQYFGPGTRLTVT.

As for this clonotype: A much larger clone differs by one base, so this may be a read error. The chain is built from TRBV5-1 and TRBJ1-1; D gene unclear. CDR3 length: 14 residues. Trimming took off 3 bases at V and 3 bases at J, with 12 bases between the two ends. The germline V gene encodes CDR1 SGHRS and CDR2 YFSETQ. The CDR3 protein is CASSSNVGYTEAFF. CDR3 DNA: TGCGCCAGCAGCTCTAACGTTGGGTACACTGAAGCTTTCTTT.

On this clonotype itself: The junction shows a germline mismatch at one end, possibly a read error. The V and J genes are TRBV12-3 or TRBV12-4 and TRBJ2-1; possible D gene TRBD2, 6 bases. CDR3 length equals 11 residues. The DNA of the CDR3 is TGTGCCAGCAGTTTGGGACTTGAGAAGTTCTTC. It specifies CASSLGLEKFF.

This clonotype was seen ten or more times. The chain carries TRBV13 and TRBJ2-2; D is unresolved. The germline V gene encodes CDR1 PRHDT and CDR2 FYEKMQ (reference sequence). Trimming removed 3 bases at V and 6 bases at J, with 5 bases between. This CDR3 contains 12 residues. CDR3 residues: CASSFSSGELFF. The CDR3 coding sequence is TGTGCCAGCAGCTTTAGCTCCGGGGAGCTGTTTTTT.

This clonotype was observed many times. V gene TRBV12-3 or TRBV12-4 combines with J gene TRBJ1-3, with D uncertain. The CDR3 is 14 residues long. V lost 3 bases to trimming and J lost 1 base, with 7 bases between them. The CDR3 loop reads CASSFAGSGNTIYF. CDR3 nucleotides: TGTGCCAGCAGTTTTGCGGGTTCTGGAAACACCATATATTTT.

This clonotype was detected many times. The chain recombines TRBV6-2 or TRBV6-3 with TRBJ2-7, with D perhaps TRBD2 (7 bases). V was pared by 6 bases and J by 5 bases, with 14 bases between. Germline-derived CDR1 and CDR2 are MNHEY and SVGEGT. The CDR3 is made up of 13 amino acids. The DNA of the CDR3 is TGTGCCAGCAGGTCCGGGGGGCTTGACGAGCAGTACTTC. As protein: CASRSGGLDEQYF.

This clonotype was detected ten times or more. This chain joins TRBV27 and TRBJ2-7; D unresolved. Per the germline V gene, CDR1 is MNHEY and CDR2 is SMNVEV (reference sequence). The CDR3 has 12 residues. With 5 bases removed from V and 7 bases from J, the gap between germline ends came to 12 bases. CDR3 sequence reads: CASSPLWWEQYF. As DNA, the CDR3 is TGTGCCAGCAGTCCCCTCTGGTGGGAGCAGTACTTC.

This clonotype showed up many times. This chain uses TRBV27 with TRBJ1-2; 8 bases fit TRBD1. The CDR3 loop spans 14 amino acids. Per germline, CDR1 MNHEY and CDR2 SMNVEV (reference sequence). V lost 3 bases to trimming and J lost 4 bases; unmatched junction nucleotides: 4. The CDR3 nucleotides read TGTGCCAGCAGTTTTGGACAGGGCCGCTATGGCTACACCTTC. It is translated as CASSFGQGRYGYTF.

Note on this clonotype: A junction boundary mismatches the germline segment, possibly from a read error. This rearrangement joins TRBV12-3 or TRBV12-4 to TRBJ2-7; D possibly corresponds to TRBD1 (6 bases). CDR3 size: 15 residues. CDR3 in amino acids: CASIPLGQRPYKQYF. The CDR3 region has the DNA TGTGCCAGCATCCCCCTGGGACAACGACCCTACAAGCAGTACTTC.

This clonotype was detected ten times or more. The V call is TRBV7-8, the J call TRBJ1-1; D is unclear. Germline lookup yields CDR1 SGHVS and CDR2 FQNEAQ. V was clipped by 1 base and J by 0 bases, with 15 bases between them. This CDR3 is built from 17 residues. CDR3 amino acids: CASSLVSAAMMNTEAFF. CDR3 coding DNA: TGTGCCAGCAGCTTAGTATCGGCCGCTATGATGAACACTGAAGCTTTCTTT.

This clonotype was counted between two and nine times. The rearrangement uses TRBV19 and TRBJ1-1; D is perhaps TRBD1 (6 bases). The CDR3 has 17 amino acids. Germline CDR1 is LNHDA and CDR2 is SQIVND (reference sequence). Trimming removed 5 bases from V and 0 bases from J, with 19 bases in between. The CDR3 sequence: CASSLRQALGLNTEAFF. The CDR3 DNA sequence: TGTGCCAGTAGTCTTCGACAGGCGCTCGGGTTGAACACTGAAGCTTTCTTT.

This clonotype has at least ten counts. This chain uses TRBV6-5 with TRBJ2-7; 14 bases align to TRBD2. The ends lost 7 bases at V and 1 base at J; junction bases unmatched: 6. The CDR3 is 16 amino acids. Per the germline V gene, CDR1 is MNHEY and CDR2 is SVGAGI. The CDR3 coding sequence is TGTGCCAGCACCGGACTAGCGGGGGGACCATCCTACGAGCAGTACTTC. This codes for CASTGLAGGPSYEQYF.

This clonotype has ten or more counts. In DNA, the CDR3 is TGTGCCAGCAGTATATACCCGGGGGGTATGAACACTGAAGCTTTCTTT. Protein sequence: CASSIYPGGMNTEAFF. V gene TRBV6-5 combines with J gene TRBJ1-1; a weak D match, TRBD1 (5 bases). CDR3 length equals 16 residues. V was trimmed by 5 bases and J by 0 bases, leaving 16 bases between them. Looked up from germline, CDR1 is MNHEY and CDR2 is SVGAGI.

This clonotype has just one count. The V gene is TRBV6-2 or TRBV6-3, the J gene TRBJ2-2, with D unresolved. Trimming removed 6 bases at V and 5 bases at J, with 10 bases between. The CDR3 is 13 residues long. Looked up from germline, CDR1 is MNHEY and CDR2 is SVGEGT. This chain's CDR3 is CASSNPNTGELFF. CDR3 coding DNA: TGTGCCAGCAGCAACCCAAATACCGGGGAGCTGTTTTTT.

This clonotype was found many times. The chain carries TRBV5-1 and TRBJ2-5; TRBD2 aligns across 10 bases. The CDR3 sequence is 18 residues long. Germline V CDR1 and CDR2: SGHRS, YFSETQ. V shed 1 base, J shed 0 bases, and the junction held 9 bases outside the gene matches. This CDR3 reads CASSLRASGGWYQETQYF. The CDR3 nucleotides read TGCGCCAGCAGCTTGAGGGCTAGCGGGGGTTGGTACCAAGAGACCCAGTACTTC.

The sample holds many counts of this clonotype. The DNA for the CDR3 is TGTGCCAGCAGTTTATCAGGTGCTACTGGCTACACCTTC. It codes for CASSLSGATGYTF. This chain links TRBV27 with TRBJ1-2; D gene unclear. This CDR3 has 13 residues. Germline CDR1 reads MNHEY; CDR2 reads SMNVEV (reference sequence). V lost 0 bases and J 7 bases, leaving 9 bases between the germline ends.

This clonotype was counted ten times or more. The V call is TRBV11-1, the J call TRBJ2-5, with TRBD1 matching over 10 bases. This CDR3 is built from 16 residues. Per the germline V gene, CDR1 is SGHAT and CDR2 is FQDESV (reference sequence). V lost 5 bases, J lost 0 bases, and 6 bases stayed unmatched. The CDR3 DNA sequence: TGTGCCAGCAGCCCGGGACAGGGGACGTACCAAGAGACCCAGTACTTC. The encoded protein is CASSPGQGTYQETQYF. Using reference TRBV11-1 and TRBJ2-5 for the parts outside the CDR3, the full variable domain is EAEVAQSPRYKITEKSQAVAFWCDPISGHATLYWYRQILGQGPELLVQFQDESVVDDSQLPKDRFSAERLKGVDSTLKIQPAELGDSAMYLCASSPGQGTYQETQYFGPGTRLLVL.

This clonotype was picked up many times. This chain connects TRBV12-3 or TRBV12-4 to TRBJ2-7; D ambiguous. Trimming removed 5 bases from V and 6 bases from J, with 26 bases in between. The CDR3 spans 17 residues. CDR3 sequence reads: CASSPPLTAKRSTEQYF. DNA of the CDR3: TGTGCCAGCAGTCCCCCCTTAACAGCGAAGAGAAGTACCGAGCAGTACTTC.

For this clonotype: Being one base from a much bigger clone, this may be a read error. The CDR3 is CATSRAGGNTGELCF. CDR3 coding DNA: TGTGCCACCAGTCGAGCGGGGGGAAACACCGGGGAGCTGTGTTTT. The chain couples TRBV24-1 to TRBJ2-2; the match to TRBD2 covers 9 bases. Germline CDR1 KGHDR, CDR2 SFDVKD. This CDR3 spans 15 amino acids.

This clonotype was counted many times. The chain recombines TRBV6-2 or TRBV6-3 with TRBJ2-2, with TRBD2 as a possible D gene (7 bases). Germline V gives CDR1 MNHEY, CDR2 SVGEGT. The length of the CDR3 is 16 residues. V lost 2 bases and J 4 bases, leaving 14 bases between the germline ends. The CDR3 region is CASSYRSGGITGELFF. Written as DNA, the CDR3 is TGTGCCAGCAGTTACAGGTCGGGGGGCATCACCGGGGAGCTGTTTTTT.

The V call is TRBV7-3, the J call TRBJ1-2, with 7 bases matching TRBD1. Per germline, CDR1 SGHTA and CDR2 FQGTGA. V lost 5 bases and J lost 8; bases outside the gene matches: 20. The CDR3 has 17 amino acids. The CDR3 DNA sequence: TGTGCCAGCAGCCCCAACCCTGGAATCGGGACAGTAGAGGGCTACACCTTC. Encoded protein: CASSPNPGIGTVEGYTF.

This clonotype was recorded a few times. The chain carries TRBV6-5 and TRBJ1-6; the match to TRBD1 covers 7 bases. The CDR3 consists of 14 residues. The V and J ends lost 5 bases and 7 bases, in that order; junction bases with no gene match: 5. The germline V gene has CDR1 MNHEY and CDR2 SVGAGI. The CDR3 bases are TGTGCCAGCAGTCCCAGGGGGGAGAATTCACCCCTCCACTTT. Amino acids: CASSPRGENSPLHF.

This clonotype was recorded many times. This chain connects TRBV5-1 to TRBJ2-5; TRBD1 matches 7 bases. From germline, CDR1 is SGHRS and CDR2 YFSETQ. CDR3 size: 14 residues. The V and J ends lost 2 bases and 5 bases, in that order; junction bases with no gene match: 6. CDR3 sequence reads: CASSFEQGPETQYF. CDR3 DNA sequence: TGCGCCAGCAGCTTTGAACAGGGGCCTGAGACCCAGTACTTC.

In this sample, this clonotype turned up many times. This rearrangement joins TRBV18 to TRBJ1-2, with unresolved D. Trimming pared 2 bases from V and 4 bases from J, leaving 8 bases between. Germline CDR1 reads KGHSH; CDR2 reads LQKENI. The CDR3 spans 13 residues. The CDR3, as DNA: TGTGCCAGCTCACCAGGGGAGAGCTATGGCTACACCTTC. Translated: CASSPGESYGYTF. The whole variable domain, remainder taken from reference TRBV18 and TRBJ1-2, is NAGVMQNPRHLVRRRGQEARLRCSPMKGHSHVYWYRQLPEEGLKFMVYLQKENIIDESGMPKERFSAEFPKEGPSILRIQQVVRGDSAAYFCASSPGESYGYTFGSGTRLTVV.

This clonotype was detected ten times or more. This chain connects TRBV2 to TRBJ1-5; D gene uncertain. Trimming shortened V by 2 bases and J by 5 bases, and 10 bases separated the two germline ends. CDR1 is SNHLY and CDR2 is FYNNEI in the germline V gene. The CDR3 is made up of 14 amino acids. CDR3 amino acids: CASSELGFDQPQHF. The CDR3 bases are TGTGCCAGCAGTGAATTAGGGTTTGATCAGCCCCAGCATTTT.